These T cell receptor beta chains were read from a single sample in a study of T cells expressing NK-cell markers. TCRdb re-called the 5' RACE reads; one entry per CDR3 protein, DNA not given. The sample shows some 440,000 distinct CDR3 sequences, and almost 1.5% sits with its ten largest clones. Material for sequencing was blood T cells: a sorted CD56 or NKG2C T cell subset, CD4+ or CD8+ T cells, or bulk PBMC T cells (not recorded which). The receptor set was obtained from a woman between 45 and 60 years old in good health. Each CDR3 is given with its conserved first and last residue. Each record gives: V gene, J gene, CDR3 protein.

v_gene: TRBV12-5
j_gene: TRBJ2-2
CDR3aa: CASKTSGSTGELFF

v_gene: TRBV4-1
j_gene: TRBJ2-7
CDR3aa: CASSPLVPSYEQYF

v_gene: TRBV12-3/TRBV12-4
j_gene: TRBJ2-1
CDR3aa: CASSPGPGGTFF

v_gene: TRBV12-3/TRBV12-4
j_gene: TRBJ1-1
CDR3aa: CASRTVTGSSTEAFF

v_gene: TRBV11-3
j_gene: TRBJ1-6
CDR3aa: CASSLLGGISPLHF

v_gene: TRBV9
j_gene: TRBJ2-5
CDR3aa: CASSATGGLRETQYF

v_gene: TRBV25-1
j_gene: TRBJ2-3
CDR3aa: CASSEAGVTDTQYF

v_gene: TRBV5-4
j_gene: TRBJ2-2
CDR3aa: CASSLISNTGELFF

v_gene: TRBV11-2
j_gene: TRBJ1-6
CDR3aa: CASSSDGGFGSPLHF

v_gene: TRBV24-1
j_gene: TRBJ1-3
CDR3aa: CATSGTPRNTIYF

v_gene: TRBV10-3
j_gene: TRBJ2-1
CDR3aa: CAISLSPAGVGEQFF

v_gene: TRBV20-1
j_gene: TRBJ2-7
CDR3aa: CSARDPRKQYF

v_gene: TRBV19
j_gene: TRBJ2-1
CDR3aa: CASSIGGTSGRREQFF

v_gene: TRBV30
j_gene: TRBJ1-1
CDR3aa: CAWSDHRGGRRNTEAFF

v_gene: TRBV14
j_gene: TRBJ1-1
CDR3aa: CASSQRGGRNTEAFF

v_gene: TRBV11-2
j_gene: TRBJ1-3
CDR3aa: CASSGTGTVGNTIYF

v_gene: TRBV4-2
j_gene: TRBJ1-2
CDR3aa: CASSQDRSVGYGYTF

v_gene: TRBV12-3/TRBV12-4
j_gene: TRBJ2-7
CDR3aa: CASSSGLRGYEQYF

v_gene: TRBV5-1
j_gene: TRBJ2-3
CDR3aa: CASSGPGTTLDTQYF

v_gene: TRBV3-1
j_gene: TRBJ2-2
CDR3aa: CASGLTSAANTGELFF

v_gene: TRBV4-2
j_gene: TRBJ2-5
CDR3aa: CASSQVVRTSGKETQYF

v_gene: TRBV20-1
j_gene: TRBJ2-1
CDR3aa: CSANSGRAFYEQFF

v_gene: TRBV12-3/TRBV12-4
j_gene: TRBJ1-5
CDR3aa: CASSFSSRDTQNQPQHF

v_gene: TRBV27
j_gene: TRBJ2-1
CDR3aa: CASSFNGARGEQFF

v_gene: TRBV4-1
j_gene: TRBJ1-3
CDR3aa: CASSQGAPGGNTIYF

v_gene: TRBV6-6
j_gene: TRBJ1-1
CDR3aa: CASIPGQLNTEAFF

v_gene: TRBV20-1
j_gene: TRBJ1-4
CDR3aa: CSASSREKLFF

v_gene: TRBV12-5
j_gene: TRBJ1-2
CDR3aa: CASGNTGEQVYGYTF

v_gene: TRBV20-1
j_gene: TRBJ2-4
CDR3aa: CSAPTGTGFQYF

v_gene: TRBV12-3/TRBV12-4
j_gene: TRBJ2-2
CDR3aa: CASRERLAGAGELFF

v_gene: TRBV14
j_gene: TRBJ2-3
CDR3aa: CASSQDILRTSGYTDTQYF

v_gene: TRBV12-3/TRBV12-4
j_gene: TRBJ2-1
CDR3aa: CASSFKGGLVNEQFF

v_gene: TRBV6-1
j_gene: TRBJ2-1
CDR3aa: CALQGLAGGYNEQFF

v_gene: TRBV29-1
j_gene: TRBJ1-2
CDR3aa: CSVEDGVRGGYTF

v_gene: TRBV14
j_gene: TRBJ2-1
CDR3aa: CASGRDRVLNEQFF

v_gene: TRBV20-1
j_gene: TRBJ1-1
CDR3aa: CSVRDEGGGAFF